This entry features one TCR beta chain sequence. Its antigen is not known. The data are from a study of cytomegalovirus exposure and HLA in healthy donors. Across the whole study: Of all 400 or so donors who were genotyped, 81% belonged to the Caucasian-associated ancestry cluster. Regarding the study as a whole: About 87% or about 30% of the time was how often most TCR beta V segments were productive, according to an earlier analysis.

13 Jbeta primers and 60 Vbeta primers were used for the PCR. Original handling: Later work found 74 million or so unique TCR beta chains, with 9.5 million to 12 million shared. Generated by immunoSEQ multiplex PCR, the TCRdb table keeps only in-frame clones and is missing some. V and J calls and clone size are those listed in that table; D and trimming were worked out from the DNA. In the table there are about 180,000 clones, around four fifths of which are singletons. Healthy bone marrow donors made up the donor group. V lost 2 bases and J lost 5; bases outside the gene matches: 7. This CDR3 has 14 residues. Germline loops: CDR1 GTSNPN, CDR2 SVGIG (reference sequence).

Input material: PBMCs. The TCR originated in a woman in her fifties or sixties in good health and CMV-seropositive. The chain joins TRBV30 to TRBJ1-2, with 8 nucleotides matching TRBD1. In DNA, the CDR3 is TGTGCCTGGAGTCCTGACAGGGGCTCGTATGGCTACACCTTC. Translating gives CAWSPDRGSYGYTF.